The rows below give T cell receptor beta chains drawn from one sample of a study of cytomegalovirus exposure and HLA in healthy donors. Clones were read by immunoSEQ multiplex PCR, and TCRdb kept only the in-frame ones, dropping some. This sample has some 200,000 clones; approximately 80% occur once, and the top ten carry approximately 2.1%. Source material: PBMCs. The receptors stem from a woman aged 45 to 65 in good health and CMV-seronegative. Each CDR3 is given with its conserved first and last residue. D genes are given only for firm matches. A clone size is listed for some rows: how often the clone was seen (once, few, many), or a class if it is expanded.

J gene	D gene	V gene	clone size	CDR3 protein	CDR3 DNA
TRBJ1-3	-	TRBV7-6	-	CASSLRGEGGNTIYF	TGTGCCAGCAGCCTTCGGGGGGAGGGCGGAAACACCATATATTTT
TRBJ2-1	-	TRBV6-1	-	CASSDTGGRIYNEQFF	TGTGCCAGCAGTGATACTGGCGGTCGGATCTACAATGAGCAGTTCTTC
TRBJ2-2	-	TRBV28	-	CASHLPNTGELFF	TGTGCCAGCCACCTACCGAACACCGGGGAGCTGTTTTTT
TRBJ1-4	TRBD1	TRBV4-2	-	CASSQDRSGTGVPTNEKLFF	TGTGCCAGCAGCCAAGATAGGTCCGGGACAGGGGTCCCAACTAATGAAAAACTGTTTTTT
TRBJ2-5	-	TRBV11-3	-	CASSLGVAPRETQYF	TGTGCCAGCAGCTTAGGGGTAGCGCCAAGGGAGACCCAGTACTTC
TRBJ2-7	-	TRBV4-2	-	CASSQDRAGDGYEQYF	TGTGCCAGCAGCCAAGATAGGGCAGGGGATGGGTACGAGCAGTACTTC
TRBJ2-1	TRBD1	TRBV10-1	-	CASTPDRTGHNEQFF	TGCGCCAGCACCCCAGACCGGACAGGGCACAATGAGCAGTTCTTC
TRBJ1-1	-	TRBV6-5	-	CASRSARGAYTEAFF	TGTGCCAGCAGATCCGCGCGGGGGGCTTACACTGAAGCTTTCTTT
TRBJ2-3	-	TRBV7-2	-	CASSFSTFGTDTQYF	TGTGCCAGCAGCTTTTCGACTTTCGGCACAGATACGCAGTATTTT
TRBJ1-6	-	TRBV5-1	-	CASSLTTPRVGNSPLHF	TGCGCCAGCAGCCTAACCACCCCTCGGGTCGGCAATTCACCCCTCCACTTT
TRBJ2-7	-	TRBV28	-	CASSLGFQKGEYF	TGTGCCAGCAGTTTGGGATTCCAGAAAGGGGAGTACTTC
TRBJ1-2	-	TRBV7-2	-	CASSIYRVNYGYTF	TGTGCCAGCAGCATATACAGGGTTAACTATGGCTACACCTTC
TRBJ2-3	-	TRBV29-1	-	CSVEDPKFSGQYF	TGCAGCGTTGAAGACCCCAAGTTCTCCGGGCAGTATTTT
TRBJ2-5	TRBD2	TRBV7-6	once	CASSLGSGSRETQYF	TGTGCCAGCAGCCTCGGTAGCGGGAGTAGGGAGACCCAGTACTTC
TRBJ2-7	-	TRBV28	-	CASSLSYQPSPYEQYF	TGTGCCAGCAGTTTATCGTACCAACCCAGTCCCTACGAGCAGTACTTC
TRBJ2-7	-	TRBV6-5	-	CASSSERQMSSYEQYF	TGTGCCAGCAGTTCCGAGAGACAGATGAGCTCCTACGAGCAGTACTTC
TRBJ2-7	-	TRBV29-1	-	CSVTTGGGYEQYF	TGCAGCGTTACCACAGGGGGGGGGTACGAGCAGTACTTC
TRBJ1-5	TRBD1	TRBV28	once	CASSFTFGTGQNQPQHF	TGTGCCAGCAGTTTCACCTTCGGGACAGGACAAAATCAGCCCCAGCATTTT
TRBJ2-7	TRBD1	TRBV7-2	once	CASSLDYRGAYEQYF	TGTGCCAGCAGCTTAGACTACAGGGGGGCCTACGAGCAGTACTTC
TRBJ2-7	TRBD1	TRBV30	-	CAWRGGYHEQYF	TGTGCCTGGAGAGGGGGCTACCACGAGCAGTACTTC
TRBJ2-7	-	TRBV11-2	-	CASSSMLRELSYEQYF	TGTGCCAGCAGCTCCATGCTGAGGGAGCTGTCCTACGAGCAGTACTTC
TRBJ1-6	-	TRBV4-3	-	CASSQDRQVFDNSPLHF	TGCGCCAGCAGCCAAGATCGACAGGTGTTCGATAATTCACCCCTCCACTTT
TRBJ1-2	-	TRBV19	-	CASKTSNYGYTF	TGTGCCAGCAAAACATCTAACTATGGCTACACCTTC
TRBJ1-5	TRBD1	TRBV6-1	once	CASSEATGGNQPQHF	TGTGCCAGCAGTGAAGCGACAGGGGGCAATCAGCCCCAGCATTTT
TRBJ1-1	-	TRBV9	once	CASSRLGGWGLEAFF	TGTGCCAGCAGTCGATTAGGCGGCTGGGGGCTTGAAGCTTTCTTT
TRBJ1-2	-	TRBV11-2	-	CASSLAGANRTYGYTF	TGTGCCAGCAGCTTGGCTGGGGCTAACAGAACATATGGCTACACCTTC
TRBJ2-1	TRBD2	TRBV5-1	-	CASSLGLAGPTDNEQFF	TGCGCCAGCAGCTTGGGTTTAGCGGGCCCTACAGACAATGAGCAGTTCTTC
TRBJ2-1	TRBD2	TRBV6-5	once	CASSYQRELGNEQFF	TGTGCCAGCAGTTACCAGCGGGAGCTAGGCAATGAGCAGTTCTTC
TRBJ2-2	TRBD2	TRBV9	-	CASSAGTSGRSGELFF	TGTGCCAGCAGCGCCGGGACTAGCGGGAGGTCCGGGGAGCTGTTTTTT
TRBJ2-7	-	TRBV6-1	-	CASRGADTYEQYF	TGTGCCAGCAGGGGGGCCGATACCTACGAGCAGTACTTC
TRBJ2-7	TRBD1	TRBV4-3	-	CASSQEVTGAYEQYF	TGCGCCAGCAGCCAAGAGGTAACAGGGGCCTACGAGCAGTACTTC
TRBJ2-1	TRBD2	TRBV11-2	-	CASSLGLSGSAAYNEQFF	TGTGCCAGCAGCTTAGGGCTTAGCGGGAGTGCCGCCTACAATGAGCAGTTCTTC
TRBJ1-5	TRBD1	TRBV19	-	CASSMGQGLRSNQPQHF	TGTGCCAGTAGTATGGGACAGGGACTTAGGAGCAATCAGCCCCAGCATTTT
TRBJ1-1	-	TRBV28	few	CASSPRGERGTEAFF	TGTGCCAGCAGCCCCCGGGGGGAGCGTGGCACTGAAGCTTTCTTT
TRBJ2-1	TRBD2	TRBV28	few	CASRIAGNSDEQFF	TGTGCCAGCAGGATAGCGGGAAATTCAGATGAGCAGTTCTTC
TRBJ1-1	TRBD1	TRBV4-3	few	CASSQDAGGGEAFF	TGCGCCAGCAGCCAAGATGCAGGGGGTGGTGAAGCTTTCTTT
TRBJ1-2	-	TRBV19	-	CAARGSNYGYTF	TGTGCCGCCCGCGGGTCTAACTATGGCTACACCTTC
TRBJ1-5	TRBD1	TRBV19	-	CASTPGQGNQPQHF	TGTGCCAGTACTCCGGGACAGGGGAATCAGCCCCAGCATTTT
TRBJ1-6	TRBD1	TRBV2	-	CAARKQGDSPLHF	TGTGCCGCCCGCAAACAGGGGGATTCACCCCTCCACTTT
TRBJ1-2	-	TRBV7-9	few	CSSSLDGGAYGYTF	TGTTCCAGCAGCTTAGATGGGGGGGCCTATGGCTACACCTTC
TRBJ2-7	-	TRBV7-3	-	CASSSDNDSGEQYF	TGTGCCAGCAGCTCGGACAACGACTCGGGTGAGCAGTACTTC
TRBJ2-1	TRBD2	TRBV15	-	CATSRDSAGRNEQFF	TGTGCCACCAGCAGAGATTCGGCCGGGAGGAATGAGCAGTTCTTC
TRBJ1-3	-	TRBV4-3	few	CASSPGTTGNTIYF	TGCGCCAGCAGCCCCGGGACAACTGGAAACACCATATATTTT
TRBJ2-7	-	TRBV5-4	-	CASSFRTDPSYEQYF	TGTGCCAGCAGCTTCAGGACAGACCCCTCCTACGAGCAGTACTTC